These 8 T cell receptor beta chains share one sample of origin, sequenced in a study of blood T cell repertoires in COVID-19. Here immunoSEQ multiplex PCR was the method, and the copy in TCRdb shows in-frame clones only, minus some. The sample records about 66,000 clones, 82% being singletons. The sequenced sample consisted of peripheral blood. The receptors derive from a man aged 55-75 years with acute or convalescent COVID-19.

The chain carries TRBV7-2 and TRBJ1-1; perhaps TRBD1 as D (5 bases). CDR3 size: 14 residues. The V gene's germline CDR1 is SGHTA and CDR2 FQGNSA. V was pared by 3 bases and J by 4 bases, with 12 bases between. CDR3 loop: CASSFRGGGTEAFF. The CDR3 DNA sequence: TGTGCCAGCAGCTTTAGGGGAGGCGGCACTGAAGCTTTCTTT.

About this clone: The same CDR3 arises from other DNA sequences in this sample as well. The V gene is TRBV30, the J gene TRBJ1-5; 8 bases are a match to TRBD1. The V and J ends lost 0 bases and 5 bases, in that order; junction bases with no gene match: 6. Looked up from germline, CDR1 is GTSNPN and CDR2 is SVGIG (reference sequence). This CDR3 has 15 amino acids. The CDR3 sequence is CAWSVGTGGYQPQHF. In DNA form, the CDR3 reads TGTGCCTGGAGTGTCGGTACAGGGGGGTATCAGCCCCAGCATTTT.

The chain combines TRBV4-1 with TRBJ1-2; 12 positions match TRBD1. This CDR3 region has 18 residues. V lost 4 bases, J lost 4 bases, and 13 bases stayed unmatched. Germline V CDR1 and CDR2: MGHRA, YSYEKL. The CDR3 spells CASSRGPGTGGAAYGYTF. CDR3 nucleotides: TGCGCCAGCAGCCGGGGTCCCGGGACAGGGGGCGCAGCCTATGGCTACACCTTC.

The genes are TRBV6-2 or TRBV6-3 and TRBJ2-4, with 7 nucleotides matching TRBD1. Germline CDR1 is MNHEY and CDR2 is SVGEGT. The trim removed 2 bases at V and 4 bases at J, leaving 5 bases unmatched. CDR3 length: 15 amino acids. CDR3 nucleotides: TGTGCCAGCAGTTACCCGGACAGGCGGAAAAACATTCAGTACTTC. It yields the protein CASSYPDRRKNIQYF.

The J gene is TRBJ2-3, the V gene TRBV4-2; 8 positions agree with TRBD2. Per germline, CDR1 LGHNA and CDR2 YNFKEQ. V gave up 0 bases and J gave up 2 bases; unmatched junction bases: 7. This CDR3 contains 17 residues. The CDR3: CASSQDKQRGNTDTQYF. CDR3 nucleotides: TGTGCCAGCAGCCAAGATAAGCAGCGGGGGAACACAGATACGCAGTATTTT.

The V gene is TRBV27, the J gene TRBJ1-1; the D gene is possibly TRBD1 (6 bases). Germline assignment: CDR1 MNHEY and CDR2 SMNVEV (reference sequence). The CDR3 sequence is 12 residues long. Trimming removed 5 bases at V and 5 bases at J, with 9 bases between. In DNA, the CDR3 is TGTGCCAGCAGTACACAGGGAACTGAAGCTTTCTTT. Amino acids: CASSTQGTEAFF.

The rearrangement uses TRBV5-5 and TRBJ1-3; a weak D match, TRBD1 (6 bases). This CDR3 is built from 14 residues. The V end lost 3 bases, the J end lost 3 bases, and 10 bases lay between the germline ends. Germline CDR1 and CDR2: SGHKS and YYEKEE (reference sequence). The CDR3 loop reads CASSYREGGNTIYF. CDR3 DNA: TGTGCCAGCAGCTACAGGGAGGGTGGAAACACCATATATTTT.

This clone was recorded once. This sequence joins TRBV7-2 and TRBJ1-1; D gene uncertain. V lost 3 bases and J lost 6, with 11 bases in between. The CDR3 contains 13 residues. The germline V gene encodes CDR1 SGHTA and CDR2 FQGNSA. The CDR3 reads CASSFPRRAEAFF. In DNA form, the CDR3 reads TGTGCCAGCAGCTTCCCGAGACGGGCTGAAGCTTTCTTT.